This T cell receptor beta chain was found in a study of blood T cell repertoires in COVID-19. Across the whole study: The United States, Italy and Spain were the sources of the acute and convalescent COVID-19 samples. PBMCs, B-cell-depleted T cells, or T cells were the source of the cDNA or gDNA that made up the material.

Original processing methods: By means of reference gene primer amplification, nucleated cell counts were estimated. Profiled with immunoSEQ multiplex PCR; TCRdb holds only in-frame clones, not every one. V and J calls and clone size follow that table, whereas D and trimming were derived from the DNA. The sample shows 140,000 to 150,000 clones, around four fifths of them seen only once. Looked up from germline, CDR1 is SNHLY and CDR2 is FYNNEI. The CDR3 is 15 residues long. Trimming cost V 6 bases and J 0 bases; bases outside gene matches: 6. This clone was seen more than once but under ten times. The sequence derives from a woman aged 40 to 49 with active or convalescent COVID-19. This chain links TRBV2 with TRBJ2-3; 7 nucleotides agree with TRBD1. The material sequenced was peripheral blood. In DNA form, the CDR3 reads TGTGCCAGCAGGAGAGGGACAGTTAGCACAGATACGCAGTATTTT. Translating it yields CASRRGTVSTDTQYF. The variable domain in full, with the rest retrieved from reference TRBV2 and TRBJ2-3, is EPEVTQTPSHQVTQMGQEVILRCVPISNHLYFYWYRQILGQKVEFLVSFYNNEISEKSEIFDDQFSVERPDGSNFTLKIRSTKLEDSAMYFCASRRGTVSTDTQYFGPGTRLTVL.